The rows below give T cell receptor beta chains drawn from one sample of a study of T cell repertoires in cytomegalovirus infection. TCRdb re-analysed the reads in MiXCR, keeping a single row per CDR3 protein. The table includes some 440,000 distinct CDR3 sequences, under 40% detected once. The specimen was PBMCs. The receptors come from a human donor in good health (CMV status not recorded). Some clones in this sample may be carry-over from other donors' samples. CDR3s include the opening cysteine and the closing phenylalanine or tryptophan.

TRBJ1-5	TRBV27	CASRGDFAGQPQHF
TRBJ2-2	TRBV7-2	CASSLGRGAGELFF
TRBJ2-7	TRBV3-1	CASSRWGQNEQYF
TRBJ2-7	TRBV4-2	CASSQAGTNSYEQYF
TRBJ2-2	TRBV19	CASSIGATGELFF
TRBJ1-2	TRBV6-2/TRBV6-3	CASSLGTHYGYTF
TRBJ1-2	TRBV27	CASSLSGGARGYTF
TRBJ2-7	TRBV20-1	CSAGTSGTYEQYF
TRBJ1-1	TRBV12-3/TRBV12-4	CASGQGAANTEAFF
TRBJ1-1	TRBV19	CATLGGPEAFF
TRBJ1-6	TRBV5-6	CASSLLGEGGSPLQF
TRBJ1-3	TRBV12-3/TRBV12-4	CASSLRGTNSGNTIYF
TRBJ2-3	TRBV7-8	CASTTGLAGGLGTATQYF
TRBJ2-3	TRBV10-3	CAISERGLTDTQYF
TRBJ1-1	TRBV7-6	CASSSNRWDTEAFF
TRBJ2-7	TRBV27	CASSSWGVEAGGPEQYF
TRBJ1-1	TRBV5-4	CASSLEWASREAFF
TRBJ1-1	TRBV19	CASNGAGSSAEAFF
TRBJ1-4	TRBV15	CATSRDRGEKLFF
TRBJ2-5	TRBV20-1	CSAQTGGRETQYF
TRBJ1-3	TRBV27	CASSWDRSGNTIYF
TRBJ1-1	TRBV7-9	CASSLTGQEAFF
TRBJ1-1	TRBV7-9	CASSPRGSEAFF
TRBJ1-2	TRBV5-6	CASSLLQHRTSYGYTF
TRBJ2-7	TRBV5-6	CASSLGSGQGAYEQYF
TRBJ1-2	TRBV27	CASSLSPYDGYTF
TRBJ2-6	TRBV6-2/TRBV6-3	CASRETGLSSGANVLTF
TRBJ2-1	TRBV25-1	CASSERAQRDNEQFF
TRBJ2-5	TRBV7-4	CASRLKGSQETQYF
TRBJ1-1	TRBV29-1	CSVLRDSKEAFF
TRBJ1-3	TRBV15	CATSRDRGNTIYF
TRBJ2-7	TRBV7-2	CASSRQGQGAHEQYF
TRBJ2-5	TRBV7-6	CASSLDSSGSETQYF
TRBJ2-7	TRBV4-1	CASSASMGSSYEQYF
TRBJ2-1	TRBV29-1	CSARRPSGGYNEQFF
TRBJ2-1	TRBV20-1	CSAEDRVFHEQFF
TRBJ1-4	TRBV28	CASSLGRGLEKLFF
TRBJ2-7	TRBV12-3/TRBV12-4	CASAVGDRGYEQYF
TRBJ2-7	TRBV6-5	CASSTGQGHEQYF